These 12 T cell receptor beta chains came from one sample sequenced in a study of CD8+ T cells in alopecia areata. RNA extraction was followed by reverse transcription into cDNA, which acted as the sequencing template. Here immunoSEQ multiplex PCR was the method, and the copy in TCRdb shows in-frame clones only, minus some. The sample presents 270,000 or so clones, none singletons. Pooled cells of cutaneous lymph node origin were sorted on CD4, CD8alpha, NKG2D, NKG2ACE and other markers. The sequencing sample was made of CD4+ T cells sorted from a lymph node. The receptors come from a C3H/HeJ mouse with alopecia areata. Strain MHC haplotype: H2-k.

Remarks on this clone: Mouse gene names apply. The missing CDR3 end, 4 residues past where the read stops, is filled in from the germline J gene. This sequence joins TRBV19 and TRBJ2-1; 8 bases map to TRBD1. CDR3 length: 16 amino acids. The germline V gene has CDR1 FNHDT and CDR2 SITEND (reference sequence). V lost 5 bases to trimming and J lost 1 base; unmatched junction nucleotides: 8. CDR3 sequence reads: CASSLRQGRNYAEQFF. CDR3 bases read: TGTGCCAGCAGCCTACGACAGGGGAGAAACTATGCT.

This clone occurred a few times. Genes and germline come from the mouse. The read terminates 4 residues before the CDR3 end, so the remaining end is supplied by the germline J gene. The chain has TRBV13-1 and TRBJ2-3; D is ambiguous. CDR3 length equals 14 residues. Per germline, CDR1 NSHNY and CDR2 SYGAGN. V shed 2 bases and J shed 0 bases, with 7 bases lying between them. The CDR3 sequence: CASSEPVSAETLYF. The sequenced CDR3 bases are TGTGCCAGCAGTGAACCTGTTAGTGCAGAA.

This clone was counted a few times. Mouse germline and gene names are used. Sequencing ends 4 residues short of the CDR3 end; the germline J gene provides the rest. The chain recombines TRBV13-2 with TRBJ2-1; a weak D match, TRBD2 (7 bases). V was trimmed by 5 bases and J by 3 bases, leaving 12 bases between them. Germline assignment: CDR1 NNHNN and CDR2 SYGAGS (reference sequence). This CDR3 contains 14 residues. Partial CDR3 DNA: TGTGCCAGCGGGGGAGGGGGGGGCTATGCT. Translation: CASGGGGGYA. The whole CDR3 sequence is CASGGGGGYAEQFF.

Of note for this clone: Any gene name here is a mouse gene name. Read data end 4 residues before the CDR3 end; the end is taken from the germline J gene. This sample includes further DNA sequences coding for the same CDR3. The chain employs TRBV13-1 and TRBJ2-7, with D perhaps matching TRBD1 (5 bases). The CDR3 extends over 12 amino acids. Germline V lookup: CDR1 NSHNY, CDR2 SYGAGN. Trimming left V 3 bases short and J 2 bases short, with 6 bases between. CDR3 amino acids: CASSGQPYEQYF. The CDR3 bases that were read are TGTGCCAGCAGTGGACAGCCCTAT.

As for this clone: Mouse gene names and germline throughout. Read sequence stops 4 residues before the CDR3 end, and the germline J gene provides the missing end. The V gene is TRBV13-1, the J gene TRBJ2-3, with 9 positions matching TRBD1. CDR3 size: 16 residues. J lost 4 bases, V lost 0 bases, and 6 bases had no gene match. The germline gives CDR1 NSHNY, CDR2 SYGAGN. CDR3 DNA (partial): TGTGCCAGCAGTGATGCCCGGGGACAGGGTTCAGAA. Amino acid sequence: CASSDARGQGSE. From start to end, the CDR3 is CASSDARGQGSETLYF.

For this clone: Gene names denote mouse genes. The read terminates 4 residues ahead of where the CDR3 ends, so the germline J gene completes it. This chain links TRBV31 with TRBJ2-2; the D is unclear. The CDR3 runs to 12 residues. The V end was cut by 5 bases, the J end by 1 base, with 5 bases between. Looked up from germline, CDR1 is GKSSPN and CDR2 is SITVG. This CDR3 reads CAWFQNTGQLYF. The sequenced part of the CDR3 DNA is TGTGCCTGGTTCCAAAACACCGGG.

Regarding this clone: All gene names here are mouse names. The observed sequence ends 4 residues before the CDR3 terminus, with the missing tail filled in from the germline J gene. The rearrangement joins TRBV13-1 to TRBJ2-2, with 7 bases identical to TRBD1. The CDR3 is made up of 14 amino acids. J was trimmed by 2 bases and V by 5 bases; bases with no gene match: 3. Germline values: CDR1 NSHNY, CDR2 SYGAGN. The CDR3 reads CASSRGRNTGQLYF. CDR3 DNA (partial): TGTGCCAGCAGCAGGGGGAGGAACACCGGG.

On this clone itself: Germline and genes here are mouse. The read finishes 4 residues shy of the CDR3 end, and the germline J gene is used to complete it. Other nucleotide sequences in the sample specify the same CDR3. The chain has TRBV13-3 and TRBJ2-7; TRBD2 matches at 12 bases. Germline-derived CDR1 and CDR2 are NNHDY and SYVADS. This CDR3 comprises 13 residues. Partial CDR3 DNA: TGTGCCAGCAGCAGGACTGGGGGGGAT. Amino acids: CASSRTGGD. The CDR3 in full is CASSRTGGDEQYF.

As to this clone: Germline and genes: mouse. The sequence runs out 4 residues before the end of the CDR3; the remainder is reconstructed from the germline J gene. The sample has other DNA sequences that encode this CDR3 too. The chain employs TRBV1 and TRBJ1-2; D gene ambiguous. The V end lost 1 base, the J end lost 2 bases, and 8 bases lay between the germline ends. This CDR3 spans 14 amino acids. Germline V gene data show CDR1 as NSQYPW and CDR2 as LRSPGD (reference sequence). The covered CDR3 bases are TGCACCTGCAGTGCAGGGGGAGGGAACTCC. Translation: CTCSAGGGNS. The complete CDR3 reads CTCSAGGGNSDYTF. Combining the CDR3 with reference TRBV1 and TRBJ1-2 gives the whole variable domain VTLLEQNPRWRLVPRGQAVNLRCILKNSQYPWMSWYQQDLQKQLQWLFTLRSPGDKEVKSLPGADYLATRVTDTELRLQVANMSQGRTLYCTCSAGGGNSDYTFGSGTRLLVI.

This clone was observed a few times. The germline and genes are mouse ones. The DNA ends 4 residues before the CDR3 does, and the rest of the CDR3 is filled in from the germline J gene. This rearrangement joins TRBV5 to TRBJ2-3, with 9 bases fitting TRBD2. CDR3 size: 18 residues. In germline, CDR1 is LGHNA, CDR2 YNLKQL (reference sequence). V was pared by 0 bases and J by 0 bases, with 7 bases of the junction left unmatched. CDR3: CASSQDPSWGGSAETLYF. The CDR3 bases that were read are TGTGCCAGCAGCCAAGACCCTTCCTGGGGGGGGAGTGCAGAA.

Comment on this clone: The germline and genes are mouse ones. CDR3 DNA (partial): TGTGCCAGCAGTATAGCCACCACAACA. Protein sequence: CASSIATTT. The full-length CDR3 reads as CASSIATTTEVFF. The V gene is TRBV19, the J gene TRBJ1-1; no definite D call. Sequencing ends 4 residues short of the CDR3 end; the germline J gene provides the rest. Germline V gives CDR1 FNHDT, CDR2 SITEND (reference sequence). CDR3 length: 13 residues.

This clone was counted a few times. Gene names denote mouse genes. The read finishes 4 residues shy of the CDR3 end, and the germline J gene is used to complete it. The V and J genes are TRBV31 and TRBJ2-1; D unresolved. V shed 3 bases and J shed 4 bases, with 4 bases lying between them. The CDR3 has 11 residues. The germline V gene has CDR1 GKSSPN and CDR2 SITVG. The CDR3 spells CAWRTYAEQFF. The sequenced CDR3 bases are TGTGCCTGGAGGACTTATGCT.